The source of this TCR beta chain is a study of low-dose radiotherapy and immunotherapy resistance in tumors (dated by TCRdb to between 2020 and 2023). Background on the whole study: Patients in Cohort 1 were given 0.5 Gy per fraction every 2 weeks, and the prescribed total PTV dose was 6.5 Gy. Starting on cycle 1 day 1, patients took 300 mg of aspirin by mouth once daily for four cycles. For Cohort 2, the dose was 1 Gy per fraction given every two weeks, adding up to 13 Gy in total across 26 weeks. Nivolumab and ipilimumab were both given intravenously, with nivolumab at a 240 mg flat dose every two weeks and ipilimumab at 1 mg/kg every six weeks. Cyclophosphamide 200 mg/m2 was given intravenously every two weeks, one day before each radiation and immunotherapy administration. Eight patients were included in the translational analysis: three from the first dose cohort and the first five from the second dose cohort. No randomization into treatment groups was done for the people taking part in the trial.

The sample holds one count of this clonotype. Its antigen remains unidentified. No much larger clone is present one base from it, and per-base qualities are unavailable. One read alone lends weak support. The germline V gene gives CDR1 as SGHRS and CDR2 as YFSETQ. The CDR3 contains 13 residues, cysteine and phenylalanine counted. Just CDR3 DNA is preserved here, 39 bases in frame from base 1. The junction shows trimming of 5 bases on V and 6 bases on J, and the gene matches do not reach 1 base of it. These reads were obtained on an Illumina HiSeq 2500. Superscript III and a set of TRAV- and TRBV-specific primers were used to synthesize first-strand cDNA, so that both TCRalpha and TCRbeta chains were covered. TCRs were amplified with Phusion for 20 PCR cycles, with a constant-region primer paired with the adapter attached to the V primers. The MessageAmp II aRNA Amplification Kit was used to amplify the isolated mRNA, with in vitro transcription run for under 20 hours at 37 degrees C. The Dynabeads mRNA DIRECT Purification Kit was used to isolate the mRNA for TCR sequencing. A second approximately 23-cycle Phusion PCR added indexed Illumina adapters, and products were purified with AMPure XP beads. The paper's data handling went like this. Custom Perl scripts were used to pool TCR sequences that encoded the same protein, to remove out-of-frame sequences, and to calculate the abundance of each clonotype. Any TCR sequence supported by only a single read was excluded from analysis. Repertoire metrics included Shannon entropy, Gini index, clonality, richness, and frequency of TCRs shared between repertoires. TCRdb's own reprocessing of the public reads used fastp at Q25 and MiXCR and kept productive beta chains. Merged by CDR3 protein, the rows form single entries marked with the most common genes and DNA. For this entry, the V and J calls and clone size follow TCRdb and not the study's own pipeline. For this sample there are about 30,000 distinct CDR3 sequences; roughly 49% appear just once. The ten top clones hold 5.7% of the sample.

The time point label, as the study defines it: after trial treatment. What this sample's treatment or condition label stands for: LDRT plus nivolumab, ipilimumab, low-dose cyclophosphamide and aspirin (RACIN trial). The donors came from RACIN, which was a single-arm phase I dose-escalation trial that paired nivolumab and ipilimumab with aspirin, low-dose cyclophosphamide and low-dose radiotherapy. Patients were eligible if they had advanced solid tumors that were TIL-negative. The sequence was obtained from a male donor with gallbladder cancer. The chain links TRBV5-1 with TRBJ2-1, with 11 junctional bases fitting TRBD2. This sample comprised PBMCs, obtained after low-dose radiotherapy plus immunotherapy. The base sequence is TGCGCCAGCAGACTAGCGGGAGTCAATGAGCAGTTCTTC. It codes for CASRLAGVNEQFF.